The TCR beta chain under discussion was sequenced for a study of T cells in Graves' hyperthyroidism and ophthalmopathy. Amplification targeted TCR beta CDR3 regions from RNA transcripts. An initial round of RT-PCR targeting the TCR CDR3 relied on the HTBI primer set. Via MiXCR, TCRdb re-called the multiplex PCR reads, giving one row per CDR3 protein. The sample lists a few hundred thousand distinct CDR3 sequences, around 18% seen once, with about a sixth in the top ten. Per the germline V gene, CDR1 is LGHNA and CDR2 is YSLEER. The CDR3 covers 15 residues. V lost 0 bases and J 7 bases, leaving 12 bases between the germline ends. General study findings and limits: Clonotypes that were expanded in thyroid above 0.001 mostly appeared in blood too.

Comments on this clonotype: Its antigen remains unidentified.

The sequenced sample was blood. The sequence derives from a woman aged 40 to 50 with Graves' ophthalmopathy. J is TRBJ2-2 and V is TRBV4-3; perhaps TRBD1 as D (6 bases). CDR3 protein: CASSQDRGVIGELFF. The DNA for the CDR3 is TGCGCCAGCAGCCAAGACAGGGGTGTAATCGGGGAGCTGTTTTTT.